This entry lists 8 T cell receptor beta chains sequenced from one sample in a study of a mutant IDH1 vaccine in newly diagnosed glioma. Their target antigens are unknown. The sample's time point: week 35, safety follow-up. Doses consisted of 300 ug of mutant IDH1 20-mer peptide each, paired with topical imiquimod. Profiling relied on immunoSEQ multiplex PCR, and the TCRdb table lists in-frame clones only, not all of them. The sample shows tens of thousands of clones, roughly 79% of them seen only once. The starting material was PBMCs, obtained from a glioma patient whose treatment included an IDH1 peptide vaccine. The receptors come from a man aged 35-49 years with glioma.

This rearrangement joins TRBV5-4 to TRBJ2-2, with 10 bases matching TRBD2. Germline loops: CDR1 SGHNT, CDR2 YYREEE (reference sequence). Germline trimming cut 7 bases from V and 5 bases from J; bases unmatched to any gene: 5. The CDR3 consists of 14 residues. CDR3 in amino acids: CASFASGSTGELFF. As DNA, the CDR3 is TGTGCCAGCTTCGCTAGCGGGAGTACCGGGGAGCTGTTTTTT.

The CDR3 DNA follows: TGTGCCAGCAGTTATTCCGGGGGGGCCAAAGAGACCCAGTACTTC. Its translation is CASSYSGGAKETQYF. The chain uses TRBV7-8 and TRBJ2-5; 8 bases agree with TRBD2. With V trimmed by 6 bases and J by 3 bases, 9 bases remained unmatched. Per germline, CDR1 SGHVS and CDR2 FQNEAQ. This CDR3 spans 15 amino acids.

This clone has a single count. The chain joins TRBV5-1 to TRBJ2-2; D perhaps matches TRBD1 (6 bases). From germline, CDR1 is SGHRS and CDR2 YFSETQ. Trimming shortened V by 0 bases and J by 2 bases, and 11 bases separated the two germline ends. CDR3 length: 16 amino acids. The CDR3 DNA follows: TGCGCCAGCAGCTTGGGATTGGGGGCCAACACCGGGGAGCTGTTTTTT. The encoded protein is CASSLGLGANTGELFF.

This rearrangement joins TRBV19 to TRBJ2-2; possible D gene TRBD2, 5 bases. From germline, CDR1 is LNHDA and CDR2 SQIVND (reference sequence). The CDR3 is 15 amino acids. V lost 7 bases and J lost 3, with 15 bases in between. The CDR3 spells CASTLTREYTGELFF. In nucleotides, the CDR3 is TGTGCCAGTACCCTCACACGGGAATACACCGGGGAGCTGTTTTTT.

The CDR3 sequence: CASSPPGKGTYGYTF. CDR3 in DNA: TGTGCCAGCTCACCACCGGGAAAGGGGACCTATGGCTACACCTTC. The chain has TRBV18 and TRBJ1-2; tentatively, D is TRBD1 (5 bases). Trimming removed 0 bases from V and 4 bases from J, with 12 bases in between. CDR1 KGHSH and CDR2 LQKENI come from the germline V gene. The CDR3 loop spans 15 amino acids.

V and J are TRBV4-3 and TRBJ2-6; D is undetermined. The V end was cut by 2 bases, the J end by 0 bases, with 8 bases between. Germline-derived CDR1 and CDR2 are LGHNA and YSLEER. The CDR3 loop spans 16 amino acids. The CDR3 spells CASSQRHFSGANVLTF. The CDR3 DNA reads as TGCGCCAGCAGCCAACGACACTTCTCTGGGGCCAACGTCCTGACTTTC.

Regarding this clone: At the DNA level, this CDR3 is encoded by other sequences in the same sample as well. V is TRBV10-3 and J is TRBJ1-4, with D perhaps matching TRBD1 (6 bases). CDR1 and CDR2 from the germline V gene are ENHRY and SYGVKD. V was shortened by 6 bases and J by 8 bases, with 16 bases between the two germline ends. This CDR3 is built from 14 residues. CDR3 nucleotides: TGTGCCATCAGAGGGGACAAGAGGTCCGAAAAACTGTTTTTT. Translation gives CAIRGDKRSEKLFF.

This CDR3 is CASSMTSGSHNEQYF. The CDR3, as DNA: TGCGCCAGCAGCATGACTAGCGGGAGTCATAACGAGCAGTACTTC. V gene TRBV5-1 combines with J gene TRBJ2-7, with 12 bases matching TRBD2. The V gene end was trimmed by 4 bases and the J gene end by 5 bases; junction bases not matched to a gene: 7. Germline V CDR1 and CDR2: SGHRS, YFSETQ. The CDR3 length is 15 residues.